This paragraph covers one T cell receptor beta chain sequence. Its antigen is not known. Using its own MiXCR run on the reads, TCRdb lists one record per CDR3 protein. The sample includes a few hundred thousand distinct CDR3 sequences, around 27% of them seen just once. The record originates from a study of T cell repertoires in cytomegalovirus infection. On the study more broadly: Indicated by public TCR beta signatures were CMV infection and matching HLA type. Findings and caveats of the study: People with CMV and the relevant HLA were identified by cumulative public TCR beta family frequency. CMV-specific TCR beta clonotypes restricted by HLA-C dominated the ex vivo response.

Germline CDR1 and CDR2: KGHDR and SFDVKD. The length of the CDR3 is 17 residues. V lost 4 bases to trimming and J lost 4 bases; unmatched junction nucleotides: 12. The sequence derives from a human donor in good health (CMV status not recorded). Some clones in this sample may be carry-over from other donors' samples. The V gene is TRBV24-1, the J gene TRBJ2-1; TRBD1 matches at 7 bases. The sample was PBMCs. This CDR3 reads CATSDALTGSTYNEQFF. In DNA form, the CDR3 reads TGTGCCACCAGTGACGCCCTGACAGGGTCAACATACAATGAGCAGTTCTTC.